A selection of T cell receptor beta chains follows, all from one sample in a study of T cell repertoires in cytomegalovirus infection. Each CDR3 protein gets one entry after TCRdb re-called the reads with MiXCR. The repertoire holds fewer than 550,000 distinct CDR3 sequences, with more than 15% as singletons. The sequenced sample consisted of CD8+ T cells from PBMCs. These receptors originate from a human donor in good health (CMV status not recorded). Some clones in this sample may be carry-over from other donors' samples. CDR3s include the opening cysteine and the closing phenylalanine or tryptophan. Each record gives: D gene, clone size, CDR3 length, J gene, V gene, CDR3 DNA, CDR3 protein. D genes are given only for firm matches. Size tells how often a clone was seen (once, few, many) or the class of an expanded clone, and some rows leave it out.

TRBD2	few	15	TRBJ2-3	TRBV5-1	TGCGCCAGCAGCTTGGGGACTAGCGGGAGAAAGACGCAGTATTTT	CASSLGTSGRKTQYF
-	-	14	TRBJ2-7	TRBV19	TGTGCCAGTAGTATAGTGGCTGGAAACTACGAGCAGTACTTC	CASSIVAGNYEQYF
-	few	14	TRBJ2-7	TRBV27	TGTGCCAGCAGTCCAGGAAAAGGGCCCTACGAGCAGTACTTC	CASSPGKGPYEQYF
-	-	16	TRBJ2-4	TRBV14	TGTGCCAGCAGCCCGCTAGGGAACAGGGCCAAAAACATTCAGTACTTC	CASSPLGNRAKNIQYF
-	many	17	TRBJ2-5	TRBV7-2	TGTGCCAGCAGCTTAGGTGCGCCTGGCGGAGGGGAAGAGACCCAGTACTTC	CASSLGAPGGGEETQYF
-	few	13	TRBJ2-5	TRBV7-6	TGTGCCAGCAGCCGGGGGAGCGGGGAGACCCAGTACTTC	CASSRGSGETQYF
-	-	14	TRBJ1-2	TRBV14	TGTGCCAGCAGCCAAGACGAACAGGGCGACGGCTACACCTTC	CASSQDEQGDGYTF
-	-	15	TRBJ1-1	TRBV12-3/TRBV12-4	TGTGCCAGCAGGTACTCCGGGACACTGAACACTGAAGCTTTCTTT	CASRYSGTLNTEAFF
-	-	16	TRBJ2-1	TRBV4-1	TGCGCCAGCAGCCAACGAGGGGCTTCGGGGGACAATGAGCAGTTCTTC	CASSQRGASGDNEQFF
-	many	19	TRBJ2-6	TRBV11-2	TGTGCCAGCAGCTTAGTGGGACCGGTAGCAGGTACTGGGGCCAACGTCCTGACTTTC	CASSLVGPVAGTGANVLTF
TRBD1	many	16	TRBJ2-2	TRBV7-3	TGTGCCAGCAGCGTCGGCCAGGGGGCTTTTACCGGGGAGCTGTTTTTT	CASSVGQGAFTGELFF
-	few	14	TRBJ1-1	TRBV7-9	TGTGCCAGCAGCTTAGTAGGTACTGGGGGTGAAGCTTTCTTT	CASSLVGTGGEAFF
-	many	15	TRBJ2-1	TRBV28	TGTGCCAGCAGTTTAGGGTGGAGGGGGTCCAATGAGCAGTTCTTC	CASSLGWRGSNEQFF
-	many	14	TRBJ1-1	TRBV7-3	TGTGCCAGCAGCTTAACAGGGGGATTCAGTGAAGCTTTCTTT	CASSLTGGFSEAFF
-	-	12	TRBJ2-2	TRBV29-1	TGCAGCGTCCTGGTCCACCACGGGGAGCTGTTTTTT	CSVLVHHGELFF
TRBD2	few	16	TRBJ2-7	TRBV30	TGTGCCTGGAGTGTACCGTCTCGCGGGAGACATAACGAGCAGTACTTC	CAWSVPSRGRHNEQYF
-	-	15	TRBJ1-2	TRBV12-3/TRBV12-4	TGTGCCAGCAGTGTGAGGGGGGGCGAATACTATGGCTACACCTTC	CASSVRGGEYYGYTF
TRBD1	many	15	TRBJ1-5	TRBV6-1	TGTGCCAGCACCCGGGACAGCTATAGCAATCAGCCCCAGCATTTT	CASTRDSYSNQPQHF
-	many	17	TRBJ1-2	TRBV12-3/TRBV12-4	TGTGCCAGCAGTTTAGGCAGCTCCCCAAAAGCTAACTATGGCTACACCTTC	CASSLGSSPKANYGYTF
-	many	12	TRBJ2-7	TRBV2	TGTGCCAGCAGCGCATCTAGCGACGAGCAGTACTTC	CASSASSDEQYF
-	-	16	TRBJ1-1	TRBV19	TGTGCCAGTAGTATCGCCTCTTACAGCCCCAGCACTGAAGCTTTCTTT	CASSIASYSPSTEAFF
-	-	14	TRBJ2-7	TRBV4-2	TGTGCCAGCAGCCCCCTAAAGGGGTCCTACGAGCAGTACTTC	CASSPLKGSYEQYF
-	many	13	TRBJ1-1	TRBV6-1	TGTGCCAGCAGTGAGGGTTGGGGGACTGAAGCTTTCTTT	CASSEGWGTEAFF
-	few	13	TRBJ2-1	TRBV27	TGTGCCAGCAGTCAAGGGGTCGGAAATGAGCAGTTCTTC	CASSQGVGNEQFF
-	few	14	TRBJ2-1	TRBV28	TGTGCCAGCAGTTTAGGGGGAGTGGAAAATGAGCAGTTCTTC	CASSLGGVENEQFF
-	many	13	TRBJ2-1	TRBV7-6	TGTGCCAGCAGCTTGGGAATTGGCAATGAGCAGTTCTTC	CASSLGIGNEQFF
-	few	14	TRBJ1-1	TRBV20-1	TGCAGTGCTAGAGTGAAGGGTTTGTGGACTGAAGCTTTCTTT	CSARVKGLWTEAFF
TRBD2	-	16	TRBJ2-7	TRBV11-3	TGTGCAAGCAGCCCGGTACTAGCGGAGGCGGGTGGCGAGACGTACTTC	CASSPVLAEAGGETYF
-	few	13	TRBJ1-1	TRBV29-1	TGCAGCGTTGAGGGCAGACTGAACACTGAAGCTTTCTTT	CSVEGRLNTEAFF
-	many	17	TRBJ1-6	TRBV7-3	TGTGCCAGCAGCTTGGACAGTCCCCTTCTTTATAATTCACCCCTCCACTTT	CASSLDSPLLYNSPLHF
TRBD1	many	16	TRBJ2-4	TRBV27	TGTGCCAGCAGTTTTTCCACAGGGGGCGCAGAGAACATTCAGTACTTC	CASSFSTGGAENIQYF
-	-	13	TRBJ1-2	TRBV5-6	TGTGCCAGCAGCTTGGTGGATGAGCTTGGCTACACCTTC	CASSLVDELGYTF
-	-	11	TRBJ1-1	TRBV2	TGTGCCAGCAGCGGAGGCTTCGAAGCTTTCTTT	CASSGGFEAFF
-	many	14	TRBJ2-1	TRBV3-1	TGTGCCAGCAGCCAAGATAGGGGCGGCAATGAGCAGTTCTTC	CASSQDRGGNEQFF
TRBD2	few	19	TRBJ2-1	TRBV20-1	TGCAGTGCTAGTGGGGGACTAGCGGGGGATTGGAACCTCTACAATGAGCAGTTCTTC	CSASGGLAGDWNLYNEQFF
-	many	17	TRBJ1-6	TRBV7-6	TGTGCCAGCAGACTAGGGGAAGAGAGCTCCTATAATTCACCCCTCCACTTT	CASRLGEESSYNSPLHF